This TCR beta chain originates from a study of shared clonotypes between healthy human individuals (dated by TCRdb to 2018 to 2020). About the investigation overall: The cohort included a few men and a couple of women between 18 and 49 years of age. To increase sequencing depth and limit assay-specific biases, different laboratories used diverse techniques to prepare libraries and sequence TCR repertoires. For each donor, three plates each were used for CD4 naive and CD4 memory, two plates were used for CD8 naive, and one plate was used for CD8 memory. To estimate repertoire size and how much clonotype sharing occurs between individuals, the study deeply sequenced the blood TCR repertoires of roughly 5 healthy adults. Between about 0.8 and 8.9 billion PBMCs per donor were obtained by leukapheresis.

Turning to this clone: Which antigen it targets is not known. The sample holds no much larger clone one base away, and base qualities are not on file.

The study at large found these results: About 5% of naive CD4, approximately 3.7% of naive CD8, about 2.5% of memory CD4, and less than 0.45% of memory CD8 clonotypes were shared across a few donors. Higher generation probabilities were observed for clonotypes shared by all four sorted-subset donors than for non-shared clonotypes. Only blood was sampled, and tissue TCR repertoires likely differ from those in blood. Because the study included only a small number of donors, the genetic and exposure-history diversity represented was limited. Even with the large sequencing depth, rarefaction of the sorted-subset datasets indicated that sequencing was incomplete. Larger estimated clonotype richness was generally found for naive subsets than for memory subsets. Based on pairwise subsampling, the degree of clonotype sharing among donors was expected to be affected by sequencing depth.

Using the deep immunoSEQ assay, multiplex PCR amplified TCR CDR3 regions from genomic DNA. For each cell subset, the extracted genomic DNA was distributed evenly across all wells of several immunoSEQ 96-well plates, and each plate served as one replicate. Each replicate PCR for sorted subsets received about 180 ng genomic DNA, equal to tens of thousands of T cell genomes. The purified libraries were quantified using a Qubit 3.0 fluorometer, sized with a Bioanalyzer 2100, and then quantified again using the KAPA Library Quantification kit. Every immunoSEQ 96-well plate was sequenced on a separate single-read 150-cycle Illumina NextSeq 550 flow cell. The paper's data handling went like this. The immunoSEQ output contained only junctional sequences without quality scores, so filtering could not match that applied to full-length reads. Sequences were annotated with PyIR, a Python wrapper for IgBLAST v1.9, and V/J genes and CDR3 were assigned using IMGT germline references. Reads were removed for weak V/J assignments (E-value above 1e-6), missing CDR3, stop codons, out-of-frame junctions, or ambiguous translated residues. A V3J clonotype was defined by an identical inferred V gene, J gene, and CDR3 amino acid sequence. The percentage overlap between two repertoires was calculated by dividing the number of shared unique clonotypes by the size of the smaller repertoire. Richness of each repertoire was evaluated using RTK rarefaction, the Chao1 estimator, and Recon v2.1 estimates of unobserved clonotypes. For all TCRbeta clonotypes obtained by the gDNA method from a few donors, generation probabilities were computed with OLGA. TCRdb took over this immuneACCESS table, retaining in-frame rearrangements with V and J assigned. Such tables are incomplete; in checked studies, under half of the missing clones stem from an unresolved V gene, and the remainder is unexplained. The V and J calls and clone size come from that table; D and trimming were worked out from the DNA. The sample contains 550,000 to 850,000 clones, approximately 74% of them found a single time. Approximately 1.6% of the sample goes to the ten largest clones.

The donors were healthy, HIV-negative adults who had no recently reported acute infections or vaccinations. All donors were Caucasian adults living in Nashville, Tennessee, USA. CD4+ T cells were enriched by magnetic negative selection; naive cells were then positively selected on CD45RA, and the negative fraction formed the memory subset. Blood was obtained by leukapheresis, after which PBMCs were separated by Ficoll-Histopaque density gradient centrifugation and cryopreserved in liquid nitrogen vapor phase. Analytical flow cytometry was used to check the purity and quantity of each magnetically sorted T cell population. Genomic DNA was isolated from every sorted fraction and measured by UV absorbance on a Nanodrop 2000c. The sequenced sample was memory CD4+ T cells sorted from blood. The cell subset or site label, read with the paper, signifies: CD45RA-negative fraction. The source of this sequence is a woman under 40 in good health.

The nucleotide sequence is given as TGTGCCAGCAGCTTCGTGGGGGGTTTTAGGAGGGAGCTGTTTTTT. It encodes CASSFVGGFRRELFF. This sequence uses TRBV11-3 and TRBJ2-2; a weak D assignment points to TRBD2 (6 bases agree). Its CDR3 holds 15 amino acids, cysteine through phenylalanine. Solely the CDR3 DNA is kept, with 45 bases framed from the first base. CDR1 and CDR2 were assigned from the germline V gene as SGHNT and YENEEA. A distance of 17 bases separates the germline ends of V and J, which lose 3 bases and 9 bases respectively.